This T cell receptor (beta chain) was documented in a study of blood T cell repertoires in COVID-19. At the level of the study: Nucleic acid was either cDNA or gDNA, and it came from T cells, B-cell-depleted T cells, or PBMCs.

Original handling: By means of reference gene primer amplification, nucleated cell counts were estimated. Sequencing used immunoSEQ multiplex PCR; TCRdb keeps in-frame clones, though not all of them. V and J calls and clone size come straight from that table; D and trimming were deduced from the DNA. Counted here are roughly 60,000 clones, roughly 80% occurring once; the ten biggest clones make up 10%. One Seattle source followed patients from active infection through their disease course. The sequence derives from a man aged 50 to 60 with COVID-19, enrolled during active disease. The sequencing sample was made of peripheral blood.

The CDR3 reads CATSDRGEGGKNIQYF. CDR3 sequence (DNA): TGTGCCACCAGTGATAGGGGTGAAGGGGGCAAAAACATTCAGTACTTC. The gene calls are TRBV24-1 and TRBJ2-4; possibly TRBD1 for D (6 bases). The ends were cut back, 3 bases at V and 3 bases at J, with 14 bases in the middle. The V gene's germline CDR1 is KGHDR and CDR2 SFDVKD. The CDR3 length is 16 residues.